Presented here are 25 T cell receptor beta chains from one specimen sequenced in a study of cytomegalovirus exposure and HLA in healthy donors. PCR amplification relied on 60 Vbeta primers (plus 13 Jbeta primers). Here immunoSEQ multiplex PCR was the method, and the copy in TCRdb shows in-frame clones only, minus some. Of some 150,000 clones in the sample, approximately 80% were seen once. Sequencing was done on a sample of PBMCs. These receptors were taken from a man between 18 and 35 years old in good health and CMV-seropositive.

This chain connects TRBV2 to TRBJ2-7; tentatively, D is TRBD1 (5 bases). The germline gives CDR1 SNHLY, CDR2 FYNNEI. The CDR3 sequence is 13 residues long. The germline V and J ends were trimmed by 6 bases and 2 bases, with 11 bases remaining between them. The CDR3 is CASRETETYEQYF. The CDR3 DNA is TGTGCCAGCAGAGAGACAGAGACCTACGAGCAGTACTTC.

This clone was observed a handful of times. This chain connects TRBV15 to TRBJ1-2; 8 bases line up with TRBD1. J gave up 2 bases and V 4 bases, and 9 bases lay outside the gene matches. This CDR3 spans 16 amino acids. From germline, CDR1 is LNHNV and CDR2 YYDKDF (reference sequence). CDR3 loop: CATSTWQGALNYGYTF. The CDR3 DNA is TGTGCCACCAGCACGTGGCAGGGGGCTCTGAACTATGGCTACACCTTC.

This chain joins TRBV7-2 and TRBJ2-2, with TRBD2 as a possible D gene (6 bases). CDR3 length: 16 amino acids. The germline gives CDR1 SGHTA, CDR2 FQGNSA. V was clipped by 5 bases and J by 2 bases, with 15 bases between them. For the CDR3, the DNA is TGTGCCAGCAGCGCGCGTGGAGGGACTAACACCGGGGAGCTGTTTTTT. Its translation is CASSARGGTNTGELFF.

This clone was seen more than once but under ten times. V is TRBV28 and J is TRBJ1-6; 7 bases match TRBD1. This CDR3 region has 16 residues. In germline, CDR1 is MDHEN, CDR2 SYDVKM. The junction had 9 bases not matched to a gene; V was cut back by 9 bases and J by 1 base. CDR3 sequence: CASSKRGRSYNSPLHF. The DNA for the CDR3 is TGTGCCAGTTCCAAAAGGGGGCGGTCCTATAATTCACCCCTCCACTTT.

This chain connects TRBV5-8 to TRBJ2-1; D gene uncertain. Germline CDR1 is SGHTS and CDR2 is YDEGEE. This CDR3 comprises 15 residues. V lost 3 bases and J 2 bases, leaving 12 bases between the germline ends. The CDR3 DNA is TGTGCCAGCAGCTCTCCCGGGTCTCCCTACAATGAGCAGTTCTTC. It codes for CASSSPGSPYNEQFF. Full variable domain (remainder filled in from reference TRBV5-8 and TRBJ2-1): EAGVTQSPTHLIKTRGQQATLRCSPISGHTSVYWYQQALGLGLQFLLWYDEGEERNRGNFPPRFSGRQFPNYSSELNVNALELEDSALYLCASSSPGSPYNEQFFGPGTRLTVL.

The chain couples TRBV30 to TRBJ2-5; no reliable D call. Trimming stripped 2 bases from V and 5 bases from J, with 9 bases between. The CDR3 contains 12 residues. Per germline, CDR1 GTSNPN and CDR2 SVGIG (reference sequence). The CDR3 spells CAWSIFRETQYF. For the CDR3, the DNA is TGTGCCTGGAGTATTTTCCGTGAGACCCAGTACTTC.

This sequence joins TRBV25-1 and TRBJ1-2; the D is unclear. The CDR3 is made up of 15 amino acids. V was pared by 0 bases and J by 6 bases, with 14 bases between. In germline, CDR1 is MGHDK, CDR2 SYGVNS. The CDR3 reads CASSEYIAPRDGYTF. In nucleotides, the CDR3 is TGTGCCAGCAGTGAATATATAGCACCGAGGGATGGCTACACCTTC.

This CDR3 is CASSSDTEAFF. CDR3 nucleotide sequence: TGTGCCAGCAGCTCAGACACTGAAGCTTTCTTT. The chain couples TRBV5-4 to TRBJ1-1; D gene unclear. Germline loops: CDR1 SGHNT, CDR2 YYREEE (reference sequence). Trimming removed 3 bases at V and 3 bases at J, with 3 bases between. The CDR3 covers 11 residues. Looking up the rest from reference TRBV5-4 and TRBJ1-1 gives the full variable domain: ETGVTQSPTHLIKTRGQQVTLRCSSQSGHNTVSWYQQALGQGPQFIFQYYREEENGRGNFPPRFSGLQFPNYSSELNVNALELDDSALYLCASSSDTEAFFGQGTRLTVV.

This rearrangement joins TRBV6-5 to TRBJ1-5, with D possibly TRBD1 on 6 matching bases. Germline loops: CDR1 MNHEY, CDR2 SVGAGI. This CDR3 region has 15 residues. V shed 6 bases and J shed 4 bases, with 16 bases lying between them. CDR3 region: CASRPAGTTNQPQHF. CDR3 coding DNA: TGTGCCAGCAGGCCAGCCGGGACAACGAATCAGCCCCAGCATTTT.

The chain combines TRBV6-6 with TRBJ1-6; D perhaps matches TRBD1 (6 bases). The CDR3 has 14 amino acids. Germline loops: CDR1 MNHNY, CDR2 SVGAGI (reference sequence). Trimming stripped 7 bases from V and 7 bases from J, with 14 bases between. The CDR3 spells CASKGTPRNSPLHF. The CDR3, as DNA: TGTGCCAGCAAAGGGACACCGCGGAATTCACCCCTCCACTTT.

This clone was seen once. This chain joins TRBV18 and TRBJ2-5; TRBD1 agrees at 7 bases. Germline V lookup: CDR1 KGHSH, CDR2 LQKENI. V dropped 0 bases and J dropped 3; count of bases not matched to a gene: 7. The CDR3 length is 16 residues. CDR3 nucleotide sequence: TGTGCCAGCTCACCACCCTACGACAGGGATAAAGAGACCCAGTACTTC. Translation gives CASSPPYDRDKETQYF. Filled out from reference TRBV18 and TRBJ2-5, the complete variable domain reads NAGVMQNPRHLVRRRGQEARLRCSPMKGHSHVYWYRQLPEEGLKFMVYLQKENIIDESGMPKERFSAEFPKEGPSILRIQQVVRGDSAAYFCASSPPYDRDKETQYFGPGTRLLVL.

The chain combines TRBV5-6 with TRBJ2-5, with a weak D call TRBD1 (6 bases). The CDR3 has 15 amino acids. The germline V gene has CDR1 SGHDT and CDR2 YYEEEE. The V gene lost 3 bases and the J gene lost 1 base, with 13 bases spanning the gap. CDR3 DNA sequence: TGTGCCAGCAGCTCGCCCTACAGGGTCCAAGAGACCCAGTACTTC. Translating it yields CASSSPYRVQETQYF.

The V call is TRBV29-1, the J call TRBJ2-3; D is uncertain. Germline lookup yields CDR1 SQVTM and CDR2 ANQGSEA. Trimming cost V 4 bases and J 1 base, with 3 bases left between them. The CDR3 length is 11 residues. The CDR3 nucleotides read TGCAGCGTTGGGCGCACAGATACGCAGTATTTT. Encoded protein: CSVGRTDTQYF.

CDR3 nucleotides: TGTGCCAGCAGCCAAGATCTTACAGATACGCAGTATTTT. Translation gives CASSQDLTDTQYF. This chain connects TRBV4-2 to TRBJ2-3; D is unclear. The germline V gene encodes CDR1 LGHNA and CDR2 YNFKEQ. There are 13 residues in the CDR3. Trimming cost V 0 bases and J 3 bases, with 4 bases left between them.

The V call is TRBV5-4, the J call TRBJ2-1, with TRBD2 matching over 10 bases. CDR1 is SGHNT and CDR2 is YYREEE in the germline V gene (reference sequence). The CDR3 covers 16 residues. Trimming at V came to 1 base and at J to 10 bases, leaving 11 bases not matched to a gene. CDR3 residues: CASSLPGTSEFREQFF. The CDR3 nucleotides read TGTGCCAGCAGCTTGCCCGGGACTAGCGAGTTTCGCGAGCAGTTCTTC.

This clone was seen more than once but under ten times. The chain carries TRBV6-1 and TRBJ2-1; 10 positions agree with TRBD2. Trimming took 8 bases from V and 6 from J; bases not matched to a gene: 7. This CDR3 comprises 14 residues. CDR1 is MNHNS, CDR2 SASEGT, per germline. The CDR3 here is CASQTSGNFNEQFF. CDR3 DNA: TGTGCCAGCCAAACTAGCGGGAACTTCAATGAGCAGTTCTTC.

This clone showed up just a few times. CDR3 DNA sequence: TGCGCCAGCAGTGAGTCAGGACAAATCTCTGGAAACACCATATATTTT. Translating it yields CASSESGQISGNTIYF. This chain connects TRBV10-2 to TRBJ1-3, with TRBD1 as a possible D gene (5 bases). V was cut by 0 bases and J by 0 bases, with 9 bases left in between. The length of the CDR3 is 16 residues. Germline lookup yields CDR1 WSHSY and CDR2 SAAADI.

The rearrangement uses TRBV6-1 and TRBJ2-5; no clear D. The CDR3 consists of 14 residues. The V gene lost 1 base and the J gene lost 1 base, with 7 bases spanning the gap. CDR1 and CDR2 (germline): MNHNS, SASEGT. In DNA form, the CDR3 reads TGTGCCAGCAGTGAAGTAGTTAGCCAAGAGACCCAGTACTTC. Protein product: CASSEVVSQETQYF.

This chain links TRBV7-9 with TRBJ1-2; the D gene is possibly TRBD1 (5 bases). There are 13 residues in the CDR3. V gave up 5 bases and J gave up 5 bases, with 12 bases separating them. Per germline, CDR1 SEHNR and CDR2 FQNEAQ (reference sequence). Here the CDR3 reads CASSPRQRYGYTF. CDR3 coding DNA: TGTGCCAGCAGCCCCAGACAGAGATATGGCTACACCTTC.

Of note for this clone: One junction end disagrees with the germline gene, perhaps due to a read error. The CDR3 DNA sequence: TGTGCCAGCAGCTTAGAGGCTCCGGGAGGAAACGCCATATATTTT. It specifies CASSLEAPGGNAIYF. V usage is TRBV7-9 and J usage is TRBJ1-3, with no clear D. This CDR3 contains 15 residues. Germline values: CDR1 SEHNR, CDR2 FQNEAQ (reference sequence). Looking up the rest from reference TRBV7-9 and TRBJ1-3 gives the full variable domain: DTGVSQNPRHKITKRGQNVTFRCDPISEHNRLYWYRQTLGQGPEFLTYFQNEAQLEKSRLLSDRFSAERPKGSFSTLEIQRTEQGDSAMYLCASSLEAPGGNAIYFGEGSWLTVV.

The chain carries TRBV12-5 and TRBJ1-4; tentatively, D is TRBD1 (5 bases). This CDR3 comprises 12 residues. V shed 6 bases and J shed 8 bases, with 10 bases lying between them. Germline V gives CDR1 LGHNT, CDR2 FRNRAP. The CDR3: CASGGVDEKLFF. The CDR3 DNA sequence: TGTGCTAGTGGAGGGGTAGACGAAAAACTGTTTTTT.

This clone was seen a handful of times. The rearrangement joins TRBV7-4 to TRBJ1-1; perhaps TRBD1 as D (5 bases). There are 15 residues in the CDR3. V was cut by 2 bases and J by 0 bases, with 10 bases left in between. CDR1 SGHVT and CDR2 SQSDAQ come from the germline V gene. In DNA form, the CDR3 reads TGTGCCAGCAGCTTATGGGGGGAGGTGAACACTGAAGCTTTCTTT. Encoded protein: CASSLWGEVNTEAFF.

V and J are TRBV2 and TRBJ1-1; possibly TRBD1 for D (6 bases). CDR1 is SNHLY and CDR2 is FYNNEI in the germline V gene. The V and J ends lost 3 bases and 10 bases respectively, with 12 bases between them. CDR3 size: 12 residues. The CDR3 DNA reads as TGTGCCAGCAGTGACGGACAGATTCGAGCTTTCTTT. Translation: CASSDGQIRAFF.

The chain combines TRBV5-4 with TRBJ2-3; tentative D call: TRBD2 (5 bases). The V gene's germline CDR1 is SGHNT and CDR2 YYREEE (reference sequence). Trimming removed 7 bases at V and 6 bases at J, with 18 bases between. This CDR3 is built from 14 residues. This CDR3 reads CASAGDISLDTQYF. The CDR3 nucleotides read TGTGCCAGCGCCGGGGATATTTCGTTGGATACGCAGTATTTT.

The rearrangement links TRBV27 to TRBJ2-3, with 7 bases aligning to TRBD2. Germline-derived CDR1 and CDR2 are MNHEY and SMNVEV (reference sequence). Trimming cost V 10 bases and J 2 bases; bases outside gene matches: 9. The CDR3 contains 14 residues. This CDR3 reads CATTPGLNTDTQYF. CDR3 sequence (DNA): TGTGCCACAACACCGGGACTAAACACAGATACGCAGTATTTT.